Listed here are 3 T cell receptor beta chains from one sample, sequenced in a study of CD8 T cells in ankylosing spondylitis. These receptors' antigens are unknown. Each CDR3 protein gets one entry after TCRdb re-called the 5' RACE reads with MiXCR. The sample consists of around 770,000 distinct CDR3 sequences, approximately 12% of them appearing once. Study-wide findings and caveats: Ankylosing spondylitis blood seemed to carry a telltale TCR beta motif made of roughly 8 highly homologous variants.

Sample: blood, either unsorted or a sorted T cell fraction (not recorded which). These receptors were taken from a male donor with ankylosing spondylitis.

The chain uses TRBV6-5 and TRBJ1-5; no reliable D call. Germline V lookup: CDR1 MNHEY, CDR2 SVGAGI. The CDR3 is 13 residues long. Trimming left V 3 bases short and J 2 bases short, with 5 bases between. The CDR3 sequence is CASSYMRNQPQHF. The CDR3 region has the DNA TGTGCCAGCAGTTATATGCGCAATCAGCCCCAGCATTTT.

This clonotype was seen only a few times. The chain employs TRBV6-5 and TRBJ2-5; tentative D call: TRBD2 (5 bases). Germline V gene lookup returns CDR1 MNHEY and CDR2 SVGAGI. This CDR3 is built from 14 residues. Trimming took off 0 bases at V and 4 bases at J, with 9 bases between the two ends. In DNA, the CDR3 is TGTGCCAGCAGTTACTCGAAAGGAGGAGAGACCCAGTACTTC. It codes for CASSYSKGGETQYF.

The chain carries TRBV20-1 and TRBJ1-1; 8 bases line up with TRBD1. V shed 0 bases and J 3 bases; nucleotides not matched to a gene: 9. The CDR3 is made up of 16 amino acids. The germline gives CDR1 DFQATT, CDR2 SNEGSKA (reference sequence). The DNA for the CDR3 is TGCAGTGCTAGAGACGCCCGACAGGGGAGGGACACTGAAGCTTTCTTT. Translating gives CSARDARQGRDTEAFF.